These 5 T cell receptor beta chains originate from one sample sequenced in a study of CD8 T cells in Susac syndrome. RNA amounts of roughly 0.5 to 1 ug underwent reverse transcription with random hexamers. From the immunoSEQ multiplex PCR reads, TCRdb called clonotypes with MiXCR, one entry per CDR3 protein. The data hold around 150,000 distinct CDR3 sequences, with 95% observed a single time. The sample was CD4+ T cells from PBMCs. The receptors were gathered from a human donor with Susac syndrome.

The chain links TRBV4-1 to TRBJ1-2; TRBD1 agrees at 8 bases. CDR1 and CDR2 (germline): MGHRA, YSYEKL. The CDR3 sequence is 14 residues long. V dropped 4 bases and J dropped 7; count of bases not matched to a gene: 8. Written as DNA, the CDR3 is TGCGCCAGCAGCCCGGGGGACAGGCAGGGTGGCTACACCTTC. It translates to CASSPGDRQGGYTF.

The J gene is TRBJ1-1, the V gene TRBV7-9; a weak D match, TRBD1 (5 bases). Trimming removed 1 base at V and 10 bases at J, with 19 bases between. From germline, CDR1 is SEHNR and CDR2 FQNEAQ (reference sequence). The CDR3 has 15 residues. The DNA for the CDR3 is TGTGCCAGCAGCTTAGGACGACGGGACCTAAGAGGAGCTTTCTTT. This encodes CASSLGRRDLRGAFF.

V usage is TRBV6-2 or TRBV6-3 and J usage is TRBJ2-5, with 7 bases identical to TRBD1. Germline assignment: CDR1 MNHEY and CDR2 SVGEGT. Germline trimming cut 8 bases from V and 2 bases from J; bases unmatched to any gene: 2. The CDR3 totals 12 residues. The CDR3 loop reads CASQQGQETQYF. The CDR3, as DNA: TGTGCCAGCCAACAGGGGCAAGAGACCCAGTACTTC.

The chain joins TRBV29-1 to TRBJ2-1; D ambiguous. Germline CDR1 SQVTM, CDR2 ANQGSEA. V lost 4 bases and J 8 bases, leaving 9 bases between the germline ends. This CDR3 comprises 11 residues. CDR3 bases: TGCAGCGTTGCCCAGTTGTATGAGCAGTTCTTC. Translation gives CSVAQLYEQFF.

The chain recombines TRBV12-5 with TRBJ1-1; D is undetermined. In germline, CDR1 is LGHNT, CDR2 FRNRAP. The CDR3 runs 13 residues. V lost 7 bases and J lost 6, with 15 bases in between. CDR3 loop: CASASMPRAEAFF. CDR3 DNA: TGTGCTAGTGCCTCTATGCCGAGGGCTGAAGCTTTCTTT.